This TCR beta chain was identified during a study of immune heterogeneity within non-small cell lung tumors. At the level of the study: The composition of the tumors was several squamous cell carcinomas, roughly eleven non-squamous carcinomas and 1 not otherwise specified.

The CDR3 is 14 residues long. Germline CDR1 and CDR2: DFQATT and SNEGSKA (reference sequence). Trimming took 5 bases from V and 1 from J, leaving 12 bases between them. Multiplex PCR amplified TCR beta CDR3 with 32 V and 13 J primers. TCRdb used MiXCR to reprocess the multiplex PCR reads, holding one entry per CDR3 protein. The sample yields about 20,000 distinct CDR3 sequences, roughly 29% seen once. Template came from bulk tumor genomic DNA, at around 600 ng per sample. Collection of several biopsies per primary tumor, spaced far apart, took place during surgery. Samples came from untreated patients having curative surgery for newly diagnosed non-small cell lung cancer.

The chain carries TRBV20-1 and TRBJ1-5; possible D gene TRBD1, 6 bases. This sequence originates from a man aged 35 to 55 with non-small cell lung cancer. Sequenced: lung tumor tissue. CDR3 DNA: TGCAGTGCTGGCGGGGGCTTGAGCAATCAGCCCCAGCATTTT. The encoded protein is CSAGGGLSNQPQHF.